A selection of T cell receptor beta chains follows, all from one sample in a study of cytomegalovirus exposure and HLA in healthy donors. Measured with immunoSEQ multiplex PCR; TCRdb has only the in-frame clones, and not every one. This sample has tens of thousands of clones, with about 96% found just once. The specimen was PBMCs. The receptors stem from a woman aged 18-35 years in good health and CMV-seronegative. Each CDR3 is given with its conserved first and last residue. A D gene is named only where the DNA matches it firmly. Expanded clones are given a class, and other clones once, few, many or no size at all.

J	D	size	V	CDR3	DNA
TRBJ2-3	NA	NA	TRBV13	CASSFAGSTDTQYF	TGTGCCAGCAGCTTTGCGGGTAGCACAGATACGCAGTATTTT
TRBJ1-2	TRBD1	few	TRBV5-1	CASSAGTDYGYTF	TGCGCCAGCAGCGCCGGGACAGACTATGGCTACACCTTC
TRBJ2-2	TRBD1	NA	TRBV28	CATRPTGIGGELFF	TGTGCCACCCGCCCGACAGGGATAGGTGGGGAGCTGTTTTTT
TRBJ1-5	TRBD1	NA	TRBV7-9	CASSRSMALRQGDQPQHF	TGTGCCAGCAGCCGGTCCATGGCCCTCCGACAGGGCGATCAGCCCCAGCATTTT
TRBJ1-2	NA	NA	TRBV7-9	CASSPGGSSNYGYTF	TGTGCCAGCAGCCCGGGTGGCAGTTCTAACTATGGCTACACCTTC
TRBJ2-5	NA	NA	TRBV2	CASSDFGETQYF	TGTGCCAGCAGTGATTTCGGTGAAACCCAGTACTTC
TRBJ1-2	TRBD1	NA	TRBV5-1	CASSEETGISGYTF	TGCGCCAGCAGCGAAGAGACAGGGATCTCTGGCTACACCTTC
TRBJ2-7	NA	NA	TRBV10-2	CASRQGPYEQYF	TGCGCCAGCAGGCAGGGGCCCTACGAGCAGTACTTC
TRBJ2-3	NA	NA	TRBV7-2	CASSLGGPDTQYF	TGTGCCAGCAGCTTAGGCGGCCCAGACACGCAGTATTTT
TRBJ2-6	NA	NA	TRBV15	CATSRDYGQTFSSGANVLTF	TGTGCCACCAGCAGAGATTATGGACAGACCTTTAGCTCTGGGGCCAACGTCCTGACTTTC
TRBJ2-5	TRBD1	NA	TRBV5-4	CASSRDRGRGETQYF	TGTGCCAGCAGCCGGGACAGGGGGCGCGGGGAGACCCAGTACTTC
TRBJ2-5	NA	NA	TRBV7-2	CASSLQPGDHQETQYF	TGTGCCAGCAGCTTACAACCGGGAGACCACCAAGAGACCCAGTACTTC
TRBJ2-5	NA	NA	TRBV7-6	CASSLGPGEETQYF	TGTGCCAGCAGCTTAGGGCCTGGAGAGGAGACCCAGTACTTC
TRBJ2-7	TRBD2	NA	TRBV10-3	CAIRNTSGQHYEQYF	TGTGCCATCAGAAATACTAGCGGACAACATTACGAGCAGTACTTC
TRBJ2-7	TRBD2	NA	TRBV11-3	CASSSPGGEQYF	TGTGCCAGCAGCTCCCCGGGGGGCGAGCAGTACTTC
TRBJ1-1	TRBD1	NA	TRBV6-5	CASTRQGGTEAFF	TGTGCCAGCACCCGACAGGGAGGCACTGAAGCTTTCTTT
TRBJ2-3	TRBD2	NA	TRBV5-1	CASSPGLAGGDTQYF	TGCGCCAGCAGCCCGGGACTAGCTGGGGGGGATACGCAGTATTTT
TRBJ2-5	NA	NA	TRBV15	CATSRHQGRVPQETQYF	TGTGCCACCAGCAGACACCAGGGGAGGGTACCTCAAGAGACCCAGTACTTC
TRBJ2-4	NA	NA	TRBV4-2	CASSLRRRDIQYF	TGTGCCAGCAGCCTCCGGAGGCGGGACATTCAGTACTTC
TRBJ2-2	NA	once	TRBV9	CASSVGSGSGYGELFF	TGTGCCAGCAGCGTAGGGAGCGGGTCGGGGTACGGGGAGCTGTTTTTT
TRBJ2-3	TRBD2	NA	TRBV2	CASSPPRGGTDTQYF	TGTGCCAGCAGTCCCCCCCGGGGGGGGACAGATACGCAGTATTTT
TRBJ2-1	TRBD2	NA	TRBV7-3	CASSPTSGPYNEQFF	TGTGCCAGCAGCCCGACTAGCGGACCCTACAATGAGCAGTTCTTC
TRBJ1-2	TRBD1	few	TRBV6-5	CASRTDRDYGYTF	TGTGCCAGCAGGACCGACAGGGATTATGGCTACACCTTC
TRBJ2-7	NA	NA	TRBV7-2	CASSLVDRSYEQYF	TGTGCCAGCAGCTTAGTAGACAGATCCTACGAGCAGTACTTC
TRBJ2-7	TRBD1	NA	TRBV30	CAWSVGQARYEQYF	TGTGCCTGGAGTGTAGGACAGGCCCGCTACGAGCAGTACTTC
TRBJ1-2	TRBD1	NA	TRBV19	CASSFQGGYGYTF	TGTGCCAGTAGTTTCCAGGGGGGATATGGCTACACCTTC
TRBJ1-1	TRBD1	NA	TRBV23-1	CASSHGAGGLGTEAFF	TGCGCCAGCAGTCATGGGGCAGGGGGCCTGGGCACTGAAGCTTTCTTT
TRBJ2-7	TRBD1	NA	TRBV6-5	CASSYGGTGMEEQYF	TGTGCCAGCAGTTACGGTGGGACAGGGATGGAAGAGCAGTACTTC
TRBJ2-2	NA	NA	TRBV19	CASTLPYTGELFF	TGTGCCAGTACCCTACCTTACACCGGGGAGCTGTTTTTT
TRBJ2-1	TRBD2	NA	TRBV7-3	CASSRRGAGGAYNEQFF	TGTGCCAGCAGCCGCCGAGGGGCGGGAGGGGCCTACAATGAGCAGTTCTTC
TRBJ2-6	NA	NA	TRBV4-3	CASSPGNSGANVLTF	TGCGCCAGCAGCCCAGGGAACTCTGGGGCCAACGTCCTGACTTTC
TRBJ2-6	NA	NA	TRBV7-9	CASSRYWQGRSGANVLTF	TGTGCCAGCAGCCGATACTGGCAGGGCCGCTCTGGGGCCAACGTCCTGACTTTC
TRBJ1-2	TRBD1	NA	TRBV7-9	CASSLGGQGARSAF	TGTGCCAGCAGCTTAGGGGGACAGGGGGCGCGGTCCGCCTTC
TRBJ1-2	NA	NA	TRBV12-5	CASGPGLGGYTF	TGTGCTAGTGGCCCGGGATTAGGGGGCTACACCTTC
TRBJ2-2	TRBD2	once	TRBV30	CAWSWGRAGTGELFF	TGTGCCTGGAGTTGGGGGAGGGCGGGGACCGGGGAGCTGTTTTTT
TRBJ1-2	NA	NA	TRBV5-1	CASSLGQDMPYGYTF	TGCGCCAGCAGCTTGGGTCAGGACATGCCGTATGGCTACACCTTC
TRBJ2-3	TRBD1	NA	TRBV19	CASSRQGAGTDTQYF	TGTGCCAGTAGCCGCCAGGGGGCCGGCACAGATACGCAGTATTTT
TRBJ2-7	NA	NA	TRBV27	CASRGGLGSSYEQYF	TGTGCCAGCAGGGGGGGTCTCGGCTCCTCCTACGAGCAGTACTTC
TRBJ2-2	NA	NA	TRBV18	CASSPNLREGELFF	TGTGCCAGCTCACCAAACCTCAGGGAAGGGGAGCTGTTTTTT
TRBJ2-1	NA	NA	TRBV5-1	CASSLDKTYNEQFF	TGCGCCAGCAGCTTGGATAAAACTTACAATGAGCAGTTCTTC
TRBJ2-3	TRBD2	NA	TRBV6-1	CASSSDRGGADTQYF	TGTGCCAGCAGTTCGGACCGGGGGGGGGCAGATACGCAGTATTTT